These 12 T cell receptor beta chains originate from one sample sequenced in a study of blood T cells in healthy people across ages. For the second PCR, which ran for 7 to 11 cycles, a sample-barcoded 5' primer and a J-beta primer mix were used. TCRdb recomputed calls from the 5' RACE reads with MiXCR, one row per CDR3 protein. The data hold about 640,000 distinct CDR3 sequences, with about 43% observed a single time. Specimen: blood. All receptors come from an older man in good health.

In its sample, this clonotype was seen many times. This chain connects TRBV29-1 to TRBJ1-6; TRBD1 agrees at 9 bases. The V segment lost 6 bases and the J segment 7 bases; nucleotides outside the gene matches: 4. The CDR3 has 13 residues. Germline loops: CDR1 SQVTM, CDR2 ANQGSEA. CDR3 in DNA: TGCAGCGTGCGGGACAGGGAAAATTCACCCCTCCACTTT. As protein: CSVRDRENSPLHF.

The table lists this clonotype with a few counts. The rearrangement links TRBV20-1 to TRBJ2-5; 7 positions agree with TRBD2. This CDR3 is 15 amino acids long. CDR1 is DFQATT and CDR2 is SNEGSKA in the germline V gene (reference sequence). V lost 1 base, J lost 2 bases, and 7 bases stayed unmatched. The CDR3 DNA follows: TGCAGTGCTAGAGGCCCGGGAGGCGGGCAAGAGACCCAGTACTTC. This codes for CSARGPGGGQETQYF.

The V call is TRBV6-2 or TRBV6-3, the J call TRBJ2-5; tentatively, D is TRBD2 (5 bases). The assigned J gene may be wrong: the sequence end matches TRBJ2-1 better. The CDR3 covers 15 residues. The germline V gene encodes CDR1 MNHEY and CDR2 SVGEGT. CDR3 residues: CASRVLPQRQETQFF. CDR3 DNA sequence: TGTGCCAGCCGGGTACTTCCTCAGCGGCAAGAGACCCAGTTCTTC.

The V and J genes are TRBV7-9 and TRBJ1-1; D may be TRBD1 (5 bases). Trimming removed 4 bases at V and 5 bases at J, with 14 bases between. The germline V gene has CDR1 SEHNR and CDR2 FQNEAQ (reference sequence). There are 14 residues in the CDR3. CDR3 amino acids: CASSSHGGGTEAFF. The CDR3 coding sequence is TGTGCCAGCAGCTCCCACGGGGGGGGTACTGAAGCTTTCTTT.

This clonotype was detected only a few times. The V gene is TRBV20-1, the J gene TRBJ2-1; 15 positions match TRBD2. With 1 base clipped from V and 6 bases from J, the junction kept 16 bases outside the gene matches. Germline CDR1 is DFQATT and CDR2 is SNEGSKA (reference sequence). CDR3 length equals 20 residues. The CDR3 DNA is TGCAGTGCTAGAGCCCCGGGACTAGCGGGAGGTCCCATTAATACCAATGAGCAGTTCTTC. Translation gives CSARAPGLAGGPINTNEQFF.

V gene TRBV4-3 combines with J gene TRBJ2-1; D gene unclear. Per the germline V gene, CDR1 is LGHNA and CDR2 is YSLEER. The V end lost 0 bases, the J end lost 8 bases, and 8 bases lay between the germline ends. The length of the CDR3 is 13 residues. CDR3 bases: TGCGCCAGCAGCCAAGACCCGCGCGATGAGCAGTTCTTC. This codes for CASSQDPRDEQFF.

The chain's CDR3 is CASRPGLAAGCNEQYF. Written as DNA, the CDR3 is TGTGCCAGCAGACCGGGACTAGCGGCGGGGTGCAATGAGCAGTACTTC. This chain uses TRBV6-2 or TRBV6-3 with TRBJ2-7; 11 bases fit TRBD2. The CDR3 has 16 residues. From germline, CDR1 is MNHEY and CDR2 SVGEGT. V trimming: 6 bases; J trimming: 7 bases; junction bases outside the gene matches: 14.

This clonotype was counted a few times. The gene calls are TRBV7-2 and TRBJ2-7; a possible D gene is TRBD1 (5 bases). There are 14 residues in the CDR3. With 2 bases removed from V and 2 bases from J, the gap between germline ends came to 10 bases. Germline loops: CDR1 SGHTA, CDR2 FQGNSA. The CDR3 DNA is TGTGCCAGCAGCTTACTGGGGCCCCCCTACGAGCAGTACTTC. The encoded protein is CASSLLGPPYEQYF.

With regard to this clonotype: One end of the junction is discordant with germline, which a read error may explain. J is TRBJ2-3 and V is TRBV28; 8 bases match TRBD2. CDR3 size: 14 residues. CDR1 MDHEN and CDR2 SYDVKM come from the germline V gene. This CDR3 is CASTPSGRTDTQNF. DNA of the CDR3: TGTGCCAGCACTCCAAGCGGGAGAACAGATACGCAGAATTTT.

V usage is TRBV15 and J usage is TRBJ2-1; D gene ambiguous. The better agreement between TRBJ2-7 and the DNA end casts doubt on the J call. Per germline, CDR1 LNHNV and CDR2 YYDKDF (reference sequence). The CDR3 consists of 13 residues. DNA of the CDR3: TGTGCCACCAGCAGAACCAGCTACAATGAGCAGTACTTC. It codes for CATSRTSYNEQYF.

In this sample, this clonotype turned up once. The chain links TRBV18 to TRBJ1-1; TRBD1 aligns across 7 bases. CDR3 size: 15 residues. J lost 3 bases, V lost 3 bases, and 7 bases had no gene match. Germline V lookup: CDR1 KGHSH, CDR2 LQKENI. The CDR3 here is CASSPYRGIDTEAFF. DNA of the CDR3: TGTGCCAGCTCACCTTACAGGGGAATTGACACTGAAGCTTTCTTT. Complete variable domain (other parts from reference TRBV18 and TRBJ1-1): NAGVMQNPRHLVRRRGQEARLRCSPMKGHSHVYWYRQLPEEGLKFMVYLQKENIIDESGMPKERFSAEFPKEGPSILRIQQVVRGDSAAYFCASSPYRGIDTEAFFGQGTRLTVV.

The chain uses TRBV11-2 and TRBJ2-3; TRBD1 or TRBD2 may be the D gene (6 bases each). With 5 bases removed from V and 3 bases from J, the gap between germline ends came to 12 bases. The CDR3 loop spans 14 amino acids. The germline V gene encodes CDR1 SGHAT and CDR2 FQNNGV. The CDR3 bases are TGTGCCAGCAGCATGGAGGGGACAACAGATACGCAGTATTTT. Protein: CASSMEGTTDTQYF.